This passage covers 14 T cell receptor beta chains from one sample sequenced in a study of CDR3 diversity in severe acne. TCRdb reanalysed the PCR reads using MiXCR and keeps one entry per CDR3 protein. The data contain about 84,000 distinct CDR3 sequences, 51% of them singletons. What was sequenced was blood. These receptors originate from a male donor in good health, without acne.

This clonotype was observed a single time. One end of the junction fails to match germline, which may point to a read error. The chain combines TRBV20-1 with TRBJ1-4; D is possibly TRBD1 (5 bases). Germline CDR1 is DFQATT and CDR2 is SNEGSKA (reference sequence). The CDR3 loop spans 13 amino acids. DNA of the CDR3: TGCAGTGCTACCGGGACGCCTAATGGAAAACTGTTTTTT. This codes for CSATGTPNGKLFF.

The chain recombines TRBV7-8 with TRBJ1-2; a possible D gene is TRBD1 (6 bases). V was trimmed by 2 bases and J by 7 bases, leaving 11 bases between them. There are 13 residues in the CDR3. Germline CDR1 SGHVS, CDR2 FQNEAQ. The CDR3 DNA is TGTGCCAGCAGCTTAAGGGACACCAGTGGCTACACCTTC. Protein sequence: CASSLRDTSGYTF.

This chain uses TRBV7-9 with TRBJ2-7, with 9 bases matching TRBD1. CDR1 and CDR2 (germline): SEHNR, FQNEAQ (reference sequence). This CDR3 is 15 amino acids long. The V and J ends lost 6 bases and 3 bases, in that order; junction bases with no gene match: 9. CDR3 residues: CASSRLGTGIYEQYF. In DNA form, the CDR3 reads TGTGCCAGCAGTCGACTTGGGACAGGGATCTACGAGCAGTACTTC.

This clonotype was picked up one time. The chain recombines TRBV7-2 with TRBJ1-5; D not certain. The germline V gene has CDR1 SGHTA and CDR2 FQGNSA. This CDR3 region has 14 residues. Trimming stripped 2 bases from V and 11 bases from J, with 16 bases between. Written as DNA, the CDR3 is TGTGCCAGCAGCTTACGGGGAGACGAGGAGACCCAGCATTTT. This translates into CASSLRGDEETQHF.

This clonotype was picked up many times. The CDR3 sequence is CASSSSGWETQYF. CDR3 DNA sequence: TGTGCCAGCAGCTCCAGCGGGTGGGAGACCCAGTACTTC. The chain carries TRBV7-8 and TRBJ2-5; a weak D match, TRBD2 (6 bases). CDR1 and CDR2 (germline): SGHVS, FQNEAQ. Trimming left V 4 bases short and J 5 bases short, with 11 bases between. The CDR3 consists of 13 residues.

Worth noting for this clonotype: A junction boundary mismatches the germline segment, possibly from a read error. The chain couples TRBV7-9 to TRBJ1-1; D remains unclear. CDR3 size: 13 residues. Germline V gene data show CDR1 as SEHNR and CDR2 as FQNEAQ (reference sequence). CDR3 sequence: CASRLKGWTEAFF. The CDR3 DNA follows: TGCGCCAGCAGATTGAAAGGGTGGACTGAAGCTTTCTTT.

This clonotype came up many times. J is TRBJ2-1 and V is TRBV10-3; 7 bases match TRBD2. V dropped 0 bases and J dropped 8; count of bases not matched to a gene: 7. The germline V gene encodes CDR1 ENHRY and CDR2 SYGVKD. CDR3 size: 15 residues. The CDR3 loop is CAISESQAGRDEQFF. CDR3 nucleotide sequence: TGTGCCATCAGTGAGTCGCAAGCGGGACGCGATGAGCAGTTCTTC.

This chain uses TRBV7-3 with TRBJ2-7; 12 nucleotides line up with TRBD2. V lost 2 bases, J lost 5 bases, and 7 bases stayed unmatched. This CDR3 comprises 16 residues. Germline CDR1 and CDR2: SGHTA and FQGTGA. The CDR3 DNA is TGTGCCAGCAGCTTATTTCTAGCGGGAGGGATTGACGAGCAGTACTTC. Encoded protein: CASSLFLAGGIDEQYF.

V usage is TRBV15 and J usage is TRBJ1-5; 9 nucleotides align to TRBD1. The germline CDR1 and CDR2 sequences are LNHNV and YYDKDF (reference sequence). The CDR3 length is 17 residues. Trimming at V came to 1 base and at J to 0 bases, leaving 4 bases not matched to a gene. The CDR3 spells CATSRGGQGVSNQPQHF. The CDR3 region has the DNA TGTGCCACCAGCAGAGGGGGACAGGGAGTTAGCAATCAGCCCCAGCATTTT. The full variable domain, in which reference TRBV15 and TRBJ1-5 provide the parts outside the CDR3, is DAMVIQNPRYQVTQFGKPVTLSCSQTLNHNVMYWYQQKSSQAPKLLFHYYDKDFNNEADTPDNFQSRRPNTSFCFLDIRSPGLGDTAMYLCATSRGGQGVSNQPQHFGDGTRLSIL.

This chain connects TRBV2 to TRBJ1-5; weak D call: TRBD1 (6 bases). The CDR3 is 14 amino acids. Trimming shortened V by 6 bases and J by 11 bases, and 20 bases separated the two germline ends. From germline, CDR1 is SNHLY and CDR2 FYNNEI. CDR3 nucleotide sequence: TGTGCCAGCAGAGAGACAGGAAGGTCCGAGACCCAGCATTTT. This gives the protein CASRETGRSETQHF. Full variable domain (remainder filled in from reference TRBV2 and TRBJ1-5): EPEVTQTPSHQVTQMGQEVILRCVPISNHLYFYWYRQILGQKVEFLVSFYNNEISEKSEIFDDQFSVERPDGSNFTLKIRSTKLEDSAMYFCASRETGRSETQHFGDGTRLSIL.

This sequence joins TRBV7-9 and TRBJ2-7, with TRBD1 matching 7 bases. The ends lost 7 bases at V and 4 bases at J; junction bases unmatched: 7. This CDR3 spans 13 amino acids. Germline V lookup: CDR1 SEHNR, CDR2 FQNEAQ (reference sequence). The CDR3 here is CASTKQGPYEQYF. The DNA for the CDR3 is TGTGCCAGCACCAAACAGGGGCCATACGAGCAGTACTTC.

This chain links TRBV7-9 with TRBJ1-1; D possibly corresponds to TRBD1 (5 bases). Germline CDR1 and CDR2: SEHNR and FQNEAQ (reference sequence). The CDR3 loop spans 15 amino acids. Trimming left V 0 bases short and J 0 bases short, with 8 bases between. CDR3 in amino acids: CASSLALGVNTEAFF. The CDR3 nucleotides are TGTGCCAGCAGCTTAGCCTTGGGGGTGAACACTGAAGCTTTCTTT.

This clonotype was counted ten times or more. The gene calls are TRBV9 and TRBJ2-7; possible D gene TRBD2, 5 bases. The V and J ends lost 4 bases and 3 bases respectively, with 17 bases between them. Germline assignment: CDR1 SGDLS and CDR2 YYNGEE. The CDR3 length is 15 residues. CDR3: CASSPGLTNRYEQYF. DNA of the CDR3: TGTGCCAGCAGCCCCGGACTGACTAACCGCTACGAGCAGTACTTC.

Turning to this clonotype: Mismatch with germline at one junction end may stem from a read error. V and J are TRBV12-3 or TRBV12-4 and TRBJ1-5; D is ambiguous. The CDR3 has 19 residues. The CDR3 DNA is TGTGCCAGCAGTCCGAGGACTAGCGGGAGGGAGGTCCCTAATCAGTCCCAGCATTTT. Its translation is CASSPRTSGREVPNQSQHF.